The source of this T cell receptor beta chain is a study of beta chain features in type 1 diabetes. Study-level findings and limits: TCRB CDR3s were moderately but significantly shorter in Type 1 diabetes patients in all four CD4+ subsets. A greater similarity of naive, central memory and Treg TCRB repertoires was seen among patients than among healthy donors.

A word on this clone: Its matching antigen is unknown.

The authors reverse transcribed all of the isolated RNA, so sequencing captured expressed TCRB transcripts. The assay was immunoSEQ multiplex PCR, and TCRdb's table has in-frame clones only and misses some. The sample has about 650,000 clones, roughly an eighth seen once; the top ten hold approximately 0.11%. CDR1 is MNHNS and CDR2 is SASEGT in the germline V gene. CDR3 length: 19 amino acids. Germline trimming cut 3 bases from V and 0 bases from J; bases unmatched to any gene: 11. The V gene is TRBV6-1, the J gene TRBJ1-5; 10 bases map to TRBD1. The sample consisted of naive CD4+ T cells from blood. The TCR comes from a man aged 25-45 years with type 1 diabetes. The CDR3 loop reads CASSERQGAGVGSNQPQHF. DNA for the CDR3: TGTGCCAGCAGTGAGAGACAGGGGGCTGGTGTAGGTAGCAATCAGCCCCAGCATTTT.